Presented here are 6 T cell receptor beta chains from one specimen sequenced in a study of human CD8 memory T cell subsets. It was UMI-labeled 5' RACE by which the TCR beta libraries were made. Following a re-call of the 5' RACE reads, TCRdb has one entry per CDR3 protein and lacks DNA. This repertoire comprises roughly 5,400 distinct CDR3 sequences; its ten largest clones make up 18%. Sequencing was done on a sample of CD8+ T cells from PBMCs. All receptors come from a human donor in good health.

This clonotype is called medium-sized based on its frequency. The J gene is TRBJ1-2, the V gene TRBV3-1; TCRdb gives TRBD1 as the D gene, but with no DNA this cannot be confirmed. Germline CDR1 and CDR2: LGHDT and YNNKEL (reference sequence). This CDR3 region has 16 residues. The CDR3 region is CASSRTPAPSTGGYTF.

This chain joins TRBV7-8 and TRBJ2-1; TCRdb designates TRBD1, a call that cannot be tested without DNA. The CDR3 is 13 residues long. CDR1 is SGHVS, CDR2 FQNEAQ, per germline. The CDR3 region is CASSLGTTDEQVF.

The chain carries TRBV6-5 and TRBJ2-6. The CDR3 has 15 amino acids. Germline V lookup: CDR1 MNHEY, CDR2 SVGAGI. The CDR3 reads CASSYTAAGANVLTF.

The V call is TRBV11-3, the J call TRBJ2-2; no DNA is available, so the TRBD1 call from TCRdb remains unchecked. Germline V gene sequence: CDR1 SGHNT, CDR2 YENEEA. This CDR3 is 12 amino acids long. CDR3: CASSLPPGELFF.

This sequence joins TRBV28 and TRBJ2-5; TCRdb's assignment of TRBD2 cannot be checked, as there is no DNA. In germline, CDR1 is MDHEN, CDR2 SYDVKM. The CDR3 loop spans 16 amino acids. CDR3 sequence: CAGFLGLAGGQKTQYF.

The V and J genes are TRBV5-8 and TRBJ2-4; TCRdb picks TRBD2, but there is no DNA to check that call. The CDR3 is made up of 14 amino acids. Germline values: CDR1 SGHTS, CDR2 YDEGEE. The CDR3 reads CASSLRGEGNIQYF. The variable domain in full, with the rest retrieved from reference TRBV5-8 and TRBJ2-4, is EAGVTQSPTHLIKTRGQQATLRCSPISGHTSVYWYQQALGLGLQFLLWYDEGEERNRGNFPPRFSGRQFPNYSSELNVNALELEDSALYLCASSLRGEGNIQYFGAGTRLSVL.